This TCR beta chain was sequenced during a study of blood T cell repertoires in COVID-19. The wider study: Samples representing acute and convalescent COVID-19 were sourced from the United States, Italy and Spain. Sample material is recorded as cDNA or gDNA derived from T cells, B-cell-depleted T cells, or PBMCs.

During active infection, Seattle patients enrolled and were then monitored through disease. Per germline, CDR1 LNHDA and CDR2 SQIVND (reference sequence). V was cut by 1 base and J by 3 bases, with 12 bases left in between. CDR3 length: 15 amino acids. Using immunoSEQ multiplex PCR, the repertoire was profiled, and TCRdb retains in-frame clones only, with some absent. The sample yields about 88,000 clones, about 90% seen once. J is TRBJ1-1 and V is TRBV19; D not resolved. This clonotype originated in a man between 18 and 29 years old with COVID-19, enrolled during active disease. Material: peripheral blood. The CDR3 sequence is CASSIVSGTYTEAFF. CDR3 bases: TGTGCCAGTAGTATAGTTAGCGGCACTTACACTGAAGCTTTCTTT.